One and the same sample provided the 24 T cell receptor beta chains below, sequenced in a study of regulatory T cells in long-lasting Graves disease. According to the study, TCR beta libraries were built with iRepertoire HTBI primers and CDR3-region Arm-PCR. TCRdb called the multiplex PCR reads again in MiXCR, with one record for every CDR3 protein. The sample has around 460,000 distinct CDR3 sequences, 13% to 15% seen once; the top ten hold around a sixth. Time point described: newly diagnosed GD, antithyroid drugs for less than 3 months. The TCR library was prepared using RNA isolated from PBMCs. The same sample was also used in a study of T cells in Graves' hyperthyroidism and ophthalmopathy.

Sequenced here: peripheral blood mononuclear cells (PBMCs), sampled at new diagnosis, from a patient treated with antithyroid drugs. These receptors came from a woman between 45 and 65 years old with Graves disease.

The table lists this clonotype with many counts. The V and J genes are TRBV18 and TRBJ1-2; 12 bases are shared with TRBD1. The CDR3 length is 14 residues. The junction had 6 bases not matched to a gene; V was cut back by 6 bases and J by 7 bases. Germline CDR1 KGHSH, CDR2 LQKENI. The CDR3 reads CASSVGQGASGYTF. The CDR3 DNA sequence: TGTGCCAGCTCGGTGGGACAGGGGGCGTCTGGCTACACCTTC.

This clonotype was recorded at least ten times. V gene TRBV2 combines with J gene TRBJ1-1; TRBD1 might be the D (5 bases). The CDR3 spans 14 residues. Trimming took 7 bases from V and 1 from J, leaving 13 bases between them. Germline V lookup: CDR1 SNHLY, CDR2 FYNNEI. CDR3 protein: CASNINGGNTEAFF. The CDR3 coding sequence is TGTGCCAGCAATATCAACGGGGGGAACACTGAAGCTTTCTTT.

The table lists this clonotype with many counts. The chain joins TRBV12-3 or TRBV12-4 to TRBJ1-4; D unresolved. V lost 3 bases to trimming and J lost 7 bases, with 12 bases between them. The CDR3 covers 14 residues. CDR3 coding DNA: TGTGCCAGCAGTTTGTCCGGGGAGGGTGAAAAACTGTTTTTT. It codes for CASSLSGEGEKLFF.

The chain links TRBV24-1 to TRBJ2-1, with TRBD1 matching over 7 bases. Losses at the gene ends were 9 bases for V and 4 bases for J; bases not matched to a gene: 11. CDR1 and CDR2 from the germline V gene are KGHDR and SFDVKD. The CDR3 totals 15 residues. The CDR3 nucleotides are TGTGCCACCGGGGACGGGACAGACTTATACAATGAGCAGTTCTTC. Translated, it gives CATGDGTDLYNEQFF.

This clonotype showed up just a few times. The chain combines TRBV6-1 with TRBJ2-5, with D unresolved. Per the germline V gene, CDR1 is MNHNS and CDR2 is SASEGT. V gave up 0 bases and J gave up 2 bases, with 7 bases separating them. The CDR3 is made up of 14 amino acids. The DNA for the CDR3 is TGTGCCAGCAGTGAAGCGTTCGGACAAGAGACCCAGTACTTC. Translated: CASSEAFGQETQYF.

This clonotype was counted at least ten times. The rearrangement uses TRBV5-6 and TRBJ2-1, with TRBD2 identical over 9 bases. The V gene's germline CDR1 is SGHDT and CDR2 YYEEEE. Losses at the gene ends were 2 bases for V and 8 bases for J; bases not matched to a gene: 8. CDR3 size: 15 residues. The CDR3 region is CASSLVAGVVYEQFF. Written as DNA, the CDR3 is TGTGCCAGCAGCTTAGTAGCGGGAGTGGTGTATGAGCAGTTCTTC.

The chain employs TRBV6-5 and TRBJ1-2, with a weak D call TRBD1 (6 bases). The CDR3 loop spans 18 amino acids. Trimming took 0 bases from V and 2 from J, leaving 19 bases between them. Germline V gene data show CDR1 as MNHEY and CDR2 as SVGAGI. CDR3 sequence reads: CASSYSTFEGGANYGYTF. DNA for the CDR3: TGTGCCAGCAGTTACTCGACGTTTGAGGGGGGCGCCAACTATGGCTACACCTTC.

On this clonotype itself: One end of the junction fails to match germline, which may point to a read error. The CDR3 region is CTSSLRDRQETQYF. The CDR3 DNA reads TGTACCAGCAGCCTTCGGGACAGACAAGAGACCCAGTACTTC. The rearrangement links TRBV5-5 to TRBJ2-5; 7 nucleotides agree with TRBD1. The length of the CDR3 is 14 residues. From germline, CDR1 is SGHKS and CDR2 YYEKEE (reference sequence).

This clonotype was recorded many times. The chain recombines TRBV6-5 with TRBJ2-7; D is unclear. CDR1 and CDR2 (germline): MNHEY, SVGAGI. Trimming removed 0 bases from V and 4 bases from J, with 13 bases in between. CDR3 size: 15 residues. The CDR3 nucleotides read TGTGCCAGCAGTTACTCGCGGCCCGACTGGTACGAGCAGTACTTC. It encodes CASSYSRPDWYEQYF.

There are many counts of this clonotype. CDR3 sequence: CASSLVQGVTEAFF. CDR3 nucleotide sequence: TGTGCCAGCAGCTTAGTCCAGGGTGTCACTGAAGCTTTCTTT. The V gene is TRBV13, the J gene TRBJ1-1; weak D call: TRBD1 (5 bases). With 1 base removed from V and 4 bases from J, the gap between germline ends came to 10 bases. The CDR3 loop spans 14 amino acids. Germline V lookup: CDR1 PRHDT, CDR2 FYEKMQ (reference sequence).

In regard to this clonotype: This may be a read error, as it is one base from a much larger clone. V gene TRBV12-3 or TRBV12-4 combines with J gene TRBJ2-2, with TRBD1 as a possible D gene (5 bases). The length of the CDR3 is 17 residues. V was trimmed by 2 bases and J by 1 base, leaving 14 bases between them. Here the CDR3 reads CASSLRSRALNTGELFF. For the CDR3, the DNA is TGTGCCAGCAGTTTAAGGTCCAGGGCCCTGAACACCGGGGAGCTGTTTTTT.

This clonotype was counted many times. V and J are TRBV11-2 and TRBJ1-2, with D perhaps matching TRBD1 (6 bases). Trimming removed 0 bases from V and 1 base from J, with 9 bases in between. This CDR3 contains 15 residues. Germline lookup yields CDR1 SGHAT and CDR2 FQNNGV. This CDR3 reads CASSLDSRGNYGYTF. The CDR3 DNA is TGTGCCAGCAGCTTAGATAGCAGGGGTAACTATGGCTACACCTTC.

This clonotype was observed many times. The V gene is TRBV20-1, the J gene TRBJ2-1; 8 positions agree with TRBD2. V dropped 6 bases and J dropped 4; count of bases not matched to a gene: 11. From germline, CDR1 is DFQATT and CDR2 SNEGSKA (reference sequence). The CDR3 loop spans 15 amino acids. The CDR3 nucleotides read TGCAGTGCAGAACCGGGACTAGTGGGATACAATGAGCAGTTCTTC. This encodes CSAEPGLVGYNEQFF.

This clonotype was seen ten or more times. This sequence joins TRBV6-1 and TRBJ2-7, with a tentative D call TRBD1 (6 bases). The germline CDR1 and CDR2 sequences are MNHNS and SASEGT. The V end was cut by 4 bases, the J end by 3 bases, with 13 bases between. CDR3 length equals 14 residues. The CDR3 DNA is TGTGCCAGCAGTGTCGTGGGACACTACTACGAGCAGTACTTC. Translation: CASSVVGHYYEQYF.

Ten or more counts support this clonotype. The V gene is TRBV2, the J gene TRBJ2-1, with 8 bases fitting TRBD2. Trimming removed 7 bases from V and 5 bases from J; junction bases left unmatched: 7. This CDR3 has 14 residues. Looked up from germline, CDR1 is SNHLY and CDR2 is FYNNEI. The CDR3 DNA sequence: TGTGCCAGCAAGGAGCGGGGGAATAACAATGAGCAGTTCTTC. Protein: CASKERGNNNEQFF.

The chain links TRBV2 to TRBJ1-6; D unresolved. Germline V gene sequence: CDR1 SNHLY, CDR2 FYNNEI. The CDR3 sequence is 14 residues long. V lost 4 bases to trimming and J lost 7 bases, with 11 bases between them. The CDR3 DNA is TGTGCCAGCAGTGTCCGGACGGAAAATTCACCCCTCCACTTT. Protein: CASSVRTENSPLHF. Supplemented by reference TRBV2 and TRBJ1-6, the full variable domain reads EPEVTQTPSHQVTQMGQEVILRCVPISNHLYFYWYRQILGQKVEFLVSFYNNEISEKSEIFDDQFSVERPDGSNFTLKIRSTKLEDSAMYFCASSVRTENSPLHFGNGTRLTVT.

V is TRBV7-9 and J is TRBJ2-7; a weak D match, TRBD2 (5 bases). V was cut by 3 bases and J by 1 base, with 13 bases left in between. This CDR3 contains 15 residues. CDR1 SEHNR and CDR2 FQNEAQ come from the germline V gene (reference sequence). CDR3 sequence: CASSFSQGLSYEQYF. The CDR3 region has the DNA TGTGCCAGCAGCTTCTCACAAGGACTTTCCTACGAGCAGTACTTC. The full variable domain, its missing parts supplied by reference TRBV7-9 and TRBJ2-7, is DTGVSQNPRHKITKRGQNVTFRCDPISEHNRLYWYRQTLGQGPEFLTYFQNEAQLEKSRLLSDRFSAERPKGSFSTLEIQRTEQGDSAMYLCASSFSQGLSYEQYFGPGTRLTVT.

Ten or more counts support this clonotype. V usage is TRBV7-9 and J usage is TRBJ2-7, with TRBD2 matching 7 bases. The CDR3 runs 15 residues. Trimming removed 5 bases from V and 5 bases from J; junction bases left unmatched: 12. In germline, CDR1 is SEHNR, CDR2 FQNEAQ (reference sequence). The CDR3 protein is CASSPSWGGADEQYF. The CDR3 nucleotides are TGTGCCAGCAGCCCCTCCTGGGGAGGGGCGGACGAGCAGTACTTC. The full variable domain, its missing parts supplied by reference TRBV7-9 and TRBJ2-7, is DTGVSQNPRHKITKRGQNVTFRCDPISEHNRLYWYRQTLGQGPEFLTYFQNEAQLEKSRLLSDRFSAERPKGSFSTLEIQRTEQGDSAMYLCASSPSWGGADEQYFGPGTRLTVT.

V gene TRBV19 combines with J gene TRBJ2-2; possible D gene TRBD1, 5 bases. Trimming took 7 bases from V and 2 from J, leaving 8 bases between them. This CDR3 has 13 amino acids. Germline V lookup: CDR1 LNHDA, CDR2 SQIVND (reference sequence). The CDR3 DNA follows: TGTGCCAGTATGGGGCAAAACACCGGGGAGCTGTTTTTT. This gives the protein CASMGQNTGELFF.

This clonotype has a count of ten or more. The genes are TRBV10-2 and TRBJ2-5; TRBD2 might be the D (6 bases). CDR1 is WSHSY, CDR2 SAAADI, per germline. Trimming removed 0 bases from V and 8 bases from J, with 16 bases in between. The CDR3 totals 15 residues. The CDR3 coding sequence is TGCGCCAGCAGTGAGTCGATAGGACTACTGGGAACCCAGTACTTC. Its protein product is CASSESIGLLGTQYF.

This clonotype was seen many times. V and J are TRBV5-1 and TRBJ2-1, with TRBD2 matching 13 bases. Germline CDR1 and CDR2: SGHRS and YFSETQ. The CDR3 contains 14 residues. V dropped 4 bases and J dropped 12; count of bases not matched to a gene: 7. The CDR3 region is CASSVGLAGSRQFF. The CDR3 DNA sequence: TGCGCCAGCAGCGTGGGACTAGCGGGATCGAGGCAGTTCTTC.

This clonotype was observed many times. This chain joins TRBV3-1 and TRBJ2-2, with TRBD1 as a possible D gene (6 bases). This CDR3 has 13 amino acids. Germline CDR1 is LGHDT and CDR2 is YNNKEL (reference sequence). V was shortened by 5 bases and J by 5 bases, with 9 bases between the two germline ends. In DNA, the CDR3 is TGTGCCAGCAGCTTCAGGGGTACCGGGGAGCTGTTTTTT. This translates into CASSFRGTGELFF.

This clonotype was seen only once. This sequence joins TRBV11-2 and TRBJ1-4, with 7 bases matching TRBD1. This CDR3 has 16 amino acids. V dropped 0 bases and J dropped 8; count of bases not matched to a gene: 9. Germline CDR1 and CDR2: SGHAT and FQNNGV. For the CDR3, the DNA is TGTGCCAGCAGCTTAGATCTCGACAGGGTTCGGGAAAAACTGTTTTTT. Amino acid sequence: CASSLDLDRVREKLFF. Full variable domain (rest looked up from reference TRBV11-2 and TRBJ1-4): EAGVAQSPRYKIIEKRQSVAFWCNPISGHATLYWYQQILGQGPKLLIQFQNNGVVDDSQLPKDRFSAERLKGVDSTLKIQPAKLEDSAVYLCASSLDLDRVREKLFFGSGTQLSVL.

This clonotype was picked up many times. The V gene is TRBV2, the J gene TRBJ2-3; no firm D call. The germline V gene has CDR1 SNHLY and CDR2 FYNNEI. Trimming stripped 2 bases from V and 1 base from J, with 7 bases between. The CDR3 runs 14 residues. CDR3 amino acids: CASSESSGTDTQYF. In DNA, the CDR3 is TGTGCCAGCAGTGAATCTAGTGGCACAGATACGCAGTATTTT.